The sequence of this T cell receptor (beta chain) was determined in a study of OX40 agonist ivuxolimab in advanced cancers. Study context: Participants, around 80% male, averaged roughly 60 years of age, ranging from roughly 20 to 80. Study results and caveats: At doses 0.1 to 3.0 mg/kg, CD4+ and CD8+ clones expanded. The antigen specificity of the peripheral T cells (those that were expanded) was not determined.

Repertoires were generated with immunoSEQ multiplex PCR, while TCRdb's copy carries only in-frame clones and drops some. The sample consists of about 96,000 clones, approximately 80% of them appearing once. This clone was counted between two and nine times. Its specificity is not known. The same CDR3 can be traced to other DNA sequences in this sample. Samples of blood were obtained at baseline, on cycle 4 day 1, and on cycle 7 day 1. CDR1 and CDR2 (germline): SGDLS, YYNGEE. The CDR3 extends over 13 amino acids. V lost 0 bases and J lost 0, with 3 bases in between. This chain connects TRBV9 to TRBJ1-1; D is unresolved. This material consisted of CD4+ or CD8+ T cells sorted from blood, taken in a trial of the OX40 agonist ivuxolimab. This receptor was taken from an adult with an advanced solid tumor such as melanoma, head and neck, liver or kidney cancer. This CDR3 reads CASSVDVNTEAFF. CDR3 bases: TGTGCCAGCAGCGTAGATGTGAACACTGAAGCTTTCTTT. Full variable domain (rest looked up from reference TRBV9 and TRBJ1-1): DSGVTQTPKHLITATGQRVTLRCSPRSGDLSVYWYQQSLDQGLQFLIQYYNGEERAKGNILERFSAQQFPDLHSELNLSSLELGDSALYFCASSVDVNTEAFFGQGTRLTVV.